This is a list of T cell receptor beta chains from one sample in a study of blood T cells in healthy people across ages. Each CDR3 protein gets one entry after TCRdb re-called the 5' RACE reads with MiXCR. This sample carries more than 450,000 distinct CDR3 sequences, around a quarter of them seen once, and the ten largest clones take roughly 3.5%. This sample was also put to use in a study of T cells of mothers and their children.

The sequenced sample was blood. Receptor source: a boy under 10 years old in good health. Both conserved end residues are part of each CDR3.

v_gene	j_gene	len	CDR3aa
TRBV28	TRBJ1-5	14	CASLPGTSNQPQHF
TRBV20-1	TRBJ2-5	14	CSARDPGSQETQYF
TRBV2	TRBJ2-6	16	CASSENRWAGANVLTF
TRBV15	TRBJ1-4	17	CATSRPPHRGRVEKLFF
TRBV5-1	TRBJ2-7	16	CASSLPHSGPAYEQYF
TRBV7-8	TRBJ2-2	15	CASGPRTGTTGELFF
TRBV12-5	TRBJ1-4	16	CASGLSTGLGDEKLFF
TRBV12-3/TRBV12-4	TRBJ1-5	17	CASTMRGGWDSNQPQHF
TRBV2	TRBJ2-2	16	CASRDGTSGNTGELFF
TRBV6-5	TRBJ2-3	15	CASRESGGKTDTQYF
TRBV20-1	TRBJ2-3	15	CSATFLAESTDTQYF
TRBV12-3/TRBV12-4	TRBJ2-1	17	CASSFTLAGVGLNEQFF
TRBV7-3	TRBJ1-1	12	CASGGMNTEAFF
TRBV2	TRBJ2-5	13	CASSVGLGETQYF
TRBV14	TRBJ1-5	16	CASSLSGRISNQPQHF
TRBV6-2/TRBV6-3	TRBJ2-3	14	CATGLAGRTDTQYF
TRBV5-1	.	14	CASSYPGANNEQFF
TRBV14	TRBJ1-2	14	CASSQGRDLSGYTF
TRBV29-1	TRBJ2-7	12	CSVAQGYDEQYF
TRBV7-9	TRBJ1-1	15	CASSLEGGSGTEAFF
TRBV19	TRBJ2-5	13	CASKDRVQETQYF
TRBV27	TRBJ2-7	15	CASSTGTSGSYEQYF
TRBV5-1	.	16	CASSLAGGGGYNEQFF
TRBV7-9	.	16	CASSFPLAGVEGEQFF
TRBV6-5	TRBJ2-2	14	CASSHSDFARELFF
TRBV19	TRBJ2-1	13	CASSRRLGDEQFF
TRBV4-3	TRBJ2-4	17	CASSPRGRGRAKNIQHF
TRBV6-5	TRBJ1-2	15	CASTRGTSKLGGYTF
TRBV5-5	TRBJ1-5	19	CASSLADPIFPISNQPQHF
TRBV18	TRBJ1-1	13	CASTSAINTEAFF
TRBV6-5	TRBJ2-5	16	CASSLLAGGIQETQYF